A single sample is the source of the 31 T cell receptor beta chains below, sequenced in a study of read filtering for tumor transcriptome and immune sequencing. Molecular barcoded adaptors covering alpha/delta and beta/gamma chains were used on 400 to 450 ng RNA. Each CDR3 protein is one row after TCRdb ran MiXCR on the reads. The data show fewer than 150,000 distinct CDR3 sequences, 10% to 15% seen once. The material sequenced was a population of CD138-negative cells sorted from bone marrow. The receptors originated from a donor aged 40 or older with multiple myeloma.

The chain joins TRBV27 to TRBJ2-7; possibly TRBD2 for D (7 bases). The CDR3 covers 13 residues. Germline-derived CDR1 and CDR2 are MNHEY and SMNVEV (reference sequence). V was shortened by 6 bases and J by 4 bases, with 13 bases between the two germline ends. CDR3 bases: TGTGCCAGCAGGTCGGGGGGCTCGTACGAGCAGTACTTC. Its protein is CASRSGGSYEQYF.

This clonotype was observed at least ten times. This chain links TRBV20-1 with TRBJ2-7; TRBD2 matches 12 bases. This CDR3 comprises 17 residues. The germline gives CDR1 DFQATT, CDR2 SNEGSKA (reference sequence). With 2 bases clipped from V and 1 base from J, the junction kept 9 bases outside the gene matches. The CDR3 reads CSARHTGLAGLSYEQYF. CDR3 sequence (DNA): TGCAGTGCTAGACACACCGGACTAGCGGGGCTTTCCTACGAGCAGTACTTC.

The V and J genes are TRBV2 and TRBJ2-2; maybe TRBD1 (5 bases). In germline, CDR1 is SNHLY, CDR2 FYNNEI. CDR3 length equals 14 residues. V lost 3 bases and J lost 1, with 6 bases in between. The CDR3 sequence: CASSEQGNTGELFF. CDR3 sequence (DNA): TGTGCCAGCAGTGAGCAGGGGAACACCGGGGAGCTGTTTTTT. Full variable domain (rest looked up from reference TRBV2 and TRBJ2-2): EPEVTQTPSHQVTQMGQEVILRCVPISNHLYFYWYRQILGQKVEFLVSFYNNEISEKSEIFDDQFSVERPDGSNFTLKIRSTKLEDSAMYFCASSEQGNTGELFFGEGSRLTVL.

CDR3 DNA sequence: TGTGCCAGCAGCTTTAGGGGAGGAGAAACTGAAGCTTTCTTT. Residues: CASSFRGGETEAFF. This sequence joins TRBV7-9 and TRBJ1-1, with D perhaps TRBD1 (5 bases). CDR1 is SEHNR, CDR2 FQNEAQ, per germline (reference sequence). The CDR3 runs 14 residues. Between the trimmed V and J ends, which lost 3 bases and 5 bases, there was a span of 13 bases. Combining the CDR3 with reference TRBV7-9 and TRBJ1-1 gives the whole variable domain DTGVSQNPRHKITKRGQNVTFRCDPISEHNRLYWYRQTLGQGPEFLTYFQNEAQLEKSRLLSDRFSAERPKGSFSTLEIQRTEQGDSAMYLCASSFRGGETEAFFGQGTRLTVV.

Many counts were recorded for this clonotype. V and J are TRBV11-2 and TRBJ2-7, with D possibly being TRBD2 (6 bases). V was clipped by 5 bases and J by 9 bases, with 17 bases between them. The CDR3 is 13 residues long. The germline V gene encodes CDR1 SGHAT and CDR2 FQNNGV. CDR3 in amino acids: CASSGRAREGQYF. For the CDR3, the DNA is TGTGCCAGCAGCGGAAGGGCGCGGGAAGGGCAGTACTTC. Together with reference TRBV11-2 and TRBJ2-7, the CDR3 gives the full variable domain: EAGVAQSPRYKIIEKRQSVAFWCNPISGHATLYWYQQILGQGPKLLIQFQNNGVVDDSQLPKDRFSAERLKGVDSTLKIQPAKLEDSAVYLCASSGRAREGQYFGPGTRLTVT.

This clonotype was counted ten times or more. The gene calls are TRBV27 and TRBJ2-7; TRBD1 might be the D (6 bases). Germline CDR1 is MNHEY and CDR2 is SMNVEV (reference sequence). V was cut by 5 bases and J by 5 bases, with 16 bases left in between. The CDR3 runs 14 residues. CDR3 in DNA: TGTGCCAGCAGTCGAACTCAGGGGCGAAACGAGCAGTACTTC. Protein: CASSRTQGRNEQYF.

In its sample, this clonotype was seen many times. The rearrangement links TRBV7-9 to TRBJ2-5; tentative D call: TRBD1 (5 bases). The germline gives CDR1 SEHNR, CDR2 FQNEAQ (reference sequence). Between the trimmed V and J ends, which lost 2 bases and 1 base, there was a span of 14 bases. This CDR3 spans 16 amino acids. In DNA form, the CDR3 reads TGTGCCAGCAGCTTATCGTCCACTACAGGCCAAGAGACCCAGTACTTC. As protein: CASSLSSTTGQETQYF. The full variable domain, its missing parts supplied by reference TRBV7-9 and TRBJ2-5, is DTGVSQNPRHKITKRGQNVTFRCDPISEHNRLYWYRQTLGQGPEFLTYFQNEAQLEKSRLLSDRFSAERPKGSFSTLEIQRTEQGDSAMYLCASSLSSTTGQETQYFGPGTRLLVL.

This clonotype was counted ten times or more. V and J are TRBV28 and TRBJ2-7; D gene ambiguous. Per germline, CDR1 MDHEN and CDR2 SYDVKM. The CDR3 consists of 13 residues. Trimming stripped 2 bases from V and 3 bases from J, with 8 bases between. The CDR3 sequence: CASSLNNLYEQYF. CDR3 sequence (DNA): TGTGCCAGCAGTTTAAACAACCTCTACGAGCAGTACTTC. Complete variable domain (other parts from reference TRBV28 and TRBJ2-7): DVKVTQSSRYLVKRTGEKVFLECVQDMDHENMFWYRQDPGLGLRLIYFSYDVKMKEKGDIPEGYSVSREKKERFSLILESASTNQTSMYLCASSLNNLYEQYFGPGTRLTVT.

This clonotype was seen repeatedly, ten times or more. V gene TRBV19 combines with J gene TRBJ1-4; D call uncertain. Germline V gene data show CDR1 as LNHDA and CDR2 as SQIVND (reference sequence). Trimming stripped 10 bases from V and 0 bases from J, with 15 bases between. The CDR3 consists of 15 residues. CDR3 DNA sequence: TGTGCCACCAAAATGGGGTTTGCAACTAATGAAAAACTGTTTTTT. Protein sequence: CATKMGFATNEKLFF.

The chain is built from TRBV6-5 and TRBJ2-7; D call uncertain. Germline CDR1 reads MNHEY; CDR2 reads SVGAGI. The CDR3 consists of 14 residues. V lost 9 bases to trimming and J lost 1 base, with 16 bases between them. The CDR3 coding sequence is TGTGCCAGACCCTGCGAGTTTCATTCCTACGAGCAGTACTTC. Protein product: CARPCEFHSYEQYF.

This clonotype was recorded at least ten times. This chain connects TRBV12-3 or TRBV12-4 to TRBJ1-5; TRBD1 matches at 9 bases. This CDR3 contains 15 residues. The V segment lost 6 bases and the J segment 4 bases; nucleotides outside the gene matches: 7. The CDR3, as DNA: TGTGCCAGCAGAAAGGGACAGGGTAATAATCAGCCCCAGCATTTT. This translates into CASRKGQGNNQPQHF.

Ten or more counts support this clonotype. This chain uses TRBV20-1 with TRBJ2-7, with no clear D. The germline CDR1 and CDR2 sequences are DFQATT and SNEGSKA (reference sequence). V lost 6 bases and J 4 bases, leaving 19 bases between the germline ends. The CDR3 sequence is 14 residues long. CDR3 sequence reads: CSANTLLTSYEQYF. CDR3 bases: TGCAGTGCAAATACCCTCCTAACATCTTACGAGCAGTACTTC.

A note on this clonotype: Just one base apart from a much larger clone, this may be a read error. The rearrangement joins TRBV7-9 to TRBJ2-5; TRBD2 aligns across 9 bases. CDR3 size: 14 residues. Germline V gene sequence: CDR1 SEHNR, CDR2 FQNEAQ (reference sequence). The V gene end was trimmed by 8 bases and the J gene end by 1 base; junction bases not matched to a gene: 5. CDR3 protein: CASRGSGGQETQYF. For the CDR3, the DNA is TGTGCCAGCCGTGGTAGCGGGGGCCAAGAGACCCAGTACTTC. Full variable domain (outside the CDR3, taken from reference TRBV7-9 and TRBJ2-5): DTGVSQNPRHKITKRGQNVTFRCDPISEHNRLYWYRQTLGQGPEFLTYFQNEAQLEKSRLLSDRFSAERPKGSFSTLEIQRTEQGDSAMYLCASRGSGGQETQYFGPGTRLLVL.

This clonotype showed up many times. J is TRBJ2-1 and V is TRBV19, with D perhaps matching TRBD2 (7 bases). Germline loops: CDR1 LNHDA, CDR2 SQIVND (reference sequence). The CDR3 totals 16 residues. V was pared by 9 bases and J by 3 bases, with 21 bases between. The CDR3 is CASRGVAGAHYNEQFF. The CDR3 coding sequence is TGTGCCAGCCGTGGGGTGGCGGGGGCCCACTACAATGAGCAGTTCTTC. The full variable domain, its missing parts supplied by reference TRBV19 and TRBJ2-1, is DGGITQSPKYLFRKEGQNVTLSCEQNLNHDAMYWYRQDPGQGLRLIYYSQIVNDFQKGDIAEGYSVSREKKESFPLTVTSAQKNPTAFYLCASRGVAGAHYNEQFFGPGTRLTVL.

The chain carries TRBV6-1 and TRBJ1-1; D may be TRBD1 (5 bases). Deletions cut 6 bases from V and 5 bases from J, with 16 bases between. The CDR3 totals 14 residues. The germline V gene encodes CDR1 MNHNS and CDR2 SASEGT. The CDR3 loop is CASSPVMGGTEAFF. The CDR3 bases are TGTGCCAGCAGCCCCGTAATGGGGGGGACTGAAGCTTTCTTT.

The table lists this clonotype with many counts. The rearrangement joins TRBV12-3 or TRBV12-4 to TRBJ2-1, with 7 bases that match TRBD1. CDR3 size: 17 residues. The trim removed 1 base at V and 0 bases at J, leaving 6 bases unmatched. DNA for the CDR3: TGTGCCAGCAGTTTAGACAGGGGCCCCAGCTCCTACAATGAGCAGTTCTTC. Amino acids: CASSLDRGPSSYNEQFF.

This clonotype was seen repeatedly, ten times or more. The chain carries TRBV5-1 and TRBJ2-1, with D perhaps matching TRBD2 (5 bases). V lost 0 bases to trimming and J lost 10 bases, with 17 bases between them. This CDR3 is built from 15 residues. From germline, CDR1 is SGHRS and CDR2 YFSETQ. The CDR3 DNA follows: TGCGCCAGCAGCTTGGCGACGGCGACACTAGACGAGCAGTTCTTC. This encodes CASSLATATLDEQFF.

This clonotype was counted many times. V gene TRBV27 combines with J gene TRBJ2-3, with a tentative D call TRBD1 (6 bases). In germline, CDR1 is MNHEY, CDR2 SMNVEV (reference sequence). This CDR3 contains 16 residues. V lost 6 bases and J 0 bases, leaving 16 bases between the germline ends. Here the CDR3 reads CASRAEGTPSTDTQYF. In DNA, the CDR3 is TGTGCCAGCAGAGCTGAAGGGACACCGAGCACAGATACGCAGTATTTT.

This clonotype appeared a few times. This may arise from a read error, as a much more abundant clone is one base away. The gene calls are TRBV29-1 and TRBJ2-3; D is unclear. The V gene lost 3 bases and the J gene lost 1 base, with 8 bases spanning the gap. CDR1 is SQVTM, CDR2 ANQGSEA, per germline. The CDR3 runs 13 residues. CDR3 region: CSVDPDGTDTQYF. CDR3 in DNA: TGCAGCGTTGACCCCGACGGCACAGATACGCAGTATTTT.

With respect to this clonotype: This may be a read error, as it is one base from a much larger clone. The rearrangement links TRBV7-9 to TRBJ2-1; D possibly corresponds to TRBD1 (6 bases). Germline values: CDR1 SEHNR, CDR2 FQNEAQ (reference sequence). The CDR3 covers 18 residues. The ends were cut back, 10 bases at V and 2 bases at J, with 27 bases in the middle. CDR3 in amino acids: CANRRPGAGRAPYNEQFF. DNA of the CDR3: TGTGCCAACAGGCGGCCAGGGGCTGGAAGAGCGCCCTACAATGAGCAGTTCTTC. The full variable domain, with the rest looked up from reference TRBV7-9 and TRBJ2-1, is DTGVSQNPRHKITKRGQNVTFRCDPISEHNRLYWYRQTLGQGPEFLTYFQNEAQLEKSRLLSDRFSAERPKGSFSTLEIQRTEQGDSAMYLCANRRPGAGRAPYNEQFFGPGTRLTVL.

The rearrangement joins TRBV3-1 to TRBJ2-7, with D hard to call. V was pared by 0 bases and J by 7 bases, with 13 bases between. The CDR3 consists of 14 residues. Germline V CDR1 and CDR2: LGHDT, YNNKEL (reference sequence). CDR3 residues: CASSQEVVDGEQYF. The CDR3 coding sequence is TGTGCCAGCAGCCAAGAGGTCGTTGATGGGGAGCAGTACTTC.

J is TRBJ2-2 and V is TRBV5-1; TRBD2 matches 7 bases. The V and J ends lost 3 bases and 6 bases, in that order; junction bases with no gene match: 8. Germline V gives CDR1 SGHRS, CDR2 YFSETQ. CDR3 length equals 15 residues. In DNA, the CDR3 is TGCGCCAGCAGCTCCGATGCGGGAGTTGCCGGGGAGCTGTTTTTT. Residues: CASSSDAGVAGELFF.

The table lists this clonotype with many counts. CDR3 sequence reads: CAISESEGDGNQPQHF. Written as DNA, the CDR3 is TGTGCCATCAGTGAATCCGAAGGGGATGGCAATCAGCCCCAGCATTTT. The chain links TRBV10-3 to TRBJ1-5; D may be TRBD1 (5 bases). The CDR3 contains 16 residues. Germline lookup yields CDR1 ENHRY and CDR2 SYGVKD. The germline V and J ends were trimmed by 3 bases and 2 bases, with 14 bases remaining between them.

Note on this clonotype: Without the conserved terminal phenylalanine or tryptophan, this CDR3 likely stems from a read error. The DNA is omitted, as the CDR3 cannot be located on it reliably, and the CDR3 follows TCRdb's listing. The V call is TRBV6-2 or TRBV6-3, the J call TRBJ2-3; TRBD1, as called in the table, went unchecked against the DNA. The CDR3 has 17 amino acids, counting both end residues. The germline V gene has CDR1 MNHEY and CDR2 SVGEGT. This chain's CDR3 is CASSYGRGRMVRDTPYL.

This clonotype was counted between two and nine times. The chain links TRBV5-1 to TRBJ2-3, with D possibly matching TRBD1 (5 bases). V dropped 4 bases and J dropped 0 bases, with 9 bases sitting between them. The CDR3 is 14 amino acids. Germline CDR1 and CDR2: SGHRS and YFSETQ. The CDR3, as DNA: TGCGCCAGCAGCGCGACAGCTAGCACAGATACGCAGTATTTT. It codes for CASSATASTDTQYF.

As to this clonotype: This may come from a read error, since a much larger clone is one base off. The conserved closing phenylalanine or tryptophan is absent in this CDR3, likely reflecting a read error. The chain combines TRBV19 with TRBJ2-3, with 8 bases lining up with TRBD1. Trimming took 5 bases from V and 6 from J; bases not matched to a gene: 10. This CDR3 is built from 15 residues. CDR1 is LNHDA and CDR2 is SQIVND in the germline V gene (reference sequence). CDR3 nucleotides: TGTGCCAGTAGTTCACAAACGGACAGGGTGGATACGCAGTATTCT. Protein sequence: CASSSQTDRVDTQYS.

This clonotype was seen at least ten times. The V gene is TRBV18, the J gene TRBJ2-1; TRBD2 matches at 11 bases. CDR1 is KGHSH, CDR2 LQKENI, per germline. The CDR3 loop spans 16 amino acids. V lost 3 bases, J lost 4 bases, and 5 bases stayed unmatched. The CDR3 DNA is TGTGCCAGCTCACCGAATAGCGGGAGGGGATACAATGAGCAGTTCTTC. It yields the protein CASSPNSGRGYNEQFF.

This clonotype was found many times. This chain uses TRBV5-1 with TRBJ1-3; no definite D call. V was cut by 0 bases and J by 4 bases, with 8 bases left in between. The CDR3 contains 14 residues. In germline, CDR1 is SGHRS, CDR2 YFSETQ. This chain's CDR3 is CASSLAGHGNTIYF. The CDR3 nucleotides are TGCGCCAGCAGCTTGGCAGGTCACGGAAACACCATATATTTT.

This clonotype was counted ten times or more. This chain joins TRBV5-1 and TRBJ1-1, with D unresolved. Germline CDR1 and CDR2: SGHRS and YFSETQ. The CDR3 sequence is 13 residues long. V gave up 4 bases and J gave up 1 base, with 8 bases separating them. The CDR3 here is CASSMEPNTEAFF. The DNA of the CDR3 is TGCGCCAGCAGCATGGAGCCGAACACTGAAGCTTTCTTT.

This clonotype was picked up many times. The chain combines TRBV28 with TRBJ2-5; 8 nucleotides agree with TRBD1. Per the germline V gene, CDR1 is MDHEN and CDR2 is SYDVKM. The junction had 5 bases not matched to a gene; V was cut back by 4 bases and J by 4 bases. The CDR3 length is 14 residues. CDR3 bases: TGTGCCAGCAGTTCCTCAGGACAGGGAGAGACCCAGTACTTC. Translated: CASSSSGQGETQYF.

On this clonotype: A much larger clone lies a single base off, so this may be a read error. The CDR3 region has the DNA TGTGCCAGCAGTTACGGCAGGGGGAGCCAAGAGACCCAGTACTTC. Its translation is CASSYGRGSQETQYF. The rearrangement joins TRBV6-6 to TRBJ2-5, with TRBD1 matching 7 bases. CDR3 length: 15 residues. Germline V gives CDR1 MNHNY, CDR2 SVGAGI (reference sequence). The ends lost 2 bases at V and 1 base at J; junction bases unmatched: 4.